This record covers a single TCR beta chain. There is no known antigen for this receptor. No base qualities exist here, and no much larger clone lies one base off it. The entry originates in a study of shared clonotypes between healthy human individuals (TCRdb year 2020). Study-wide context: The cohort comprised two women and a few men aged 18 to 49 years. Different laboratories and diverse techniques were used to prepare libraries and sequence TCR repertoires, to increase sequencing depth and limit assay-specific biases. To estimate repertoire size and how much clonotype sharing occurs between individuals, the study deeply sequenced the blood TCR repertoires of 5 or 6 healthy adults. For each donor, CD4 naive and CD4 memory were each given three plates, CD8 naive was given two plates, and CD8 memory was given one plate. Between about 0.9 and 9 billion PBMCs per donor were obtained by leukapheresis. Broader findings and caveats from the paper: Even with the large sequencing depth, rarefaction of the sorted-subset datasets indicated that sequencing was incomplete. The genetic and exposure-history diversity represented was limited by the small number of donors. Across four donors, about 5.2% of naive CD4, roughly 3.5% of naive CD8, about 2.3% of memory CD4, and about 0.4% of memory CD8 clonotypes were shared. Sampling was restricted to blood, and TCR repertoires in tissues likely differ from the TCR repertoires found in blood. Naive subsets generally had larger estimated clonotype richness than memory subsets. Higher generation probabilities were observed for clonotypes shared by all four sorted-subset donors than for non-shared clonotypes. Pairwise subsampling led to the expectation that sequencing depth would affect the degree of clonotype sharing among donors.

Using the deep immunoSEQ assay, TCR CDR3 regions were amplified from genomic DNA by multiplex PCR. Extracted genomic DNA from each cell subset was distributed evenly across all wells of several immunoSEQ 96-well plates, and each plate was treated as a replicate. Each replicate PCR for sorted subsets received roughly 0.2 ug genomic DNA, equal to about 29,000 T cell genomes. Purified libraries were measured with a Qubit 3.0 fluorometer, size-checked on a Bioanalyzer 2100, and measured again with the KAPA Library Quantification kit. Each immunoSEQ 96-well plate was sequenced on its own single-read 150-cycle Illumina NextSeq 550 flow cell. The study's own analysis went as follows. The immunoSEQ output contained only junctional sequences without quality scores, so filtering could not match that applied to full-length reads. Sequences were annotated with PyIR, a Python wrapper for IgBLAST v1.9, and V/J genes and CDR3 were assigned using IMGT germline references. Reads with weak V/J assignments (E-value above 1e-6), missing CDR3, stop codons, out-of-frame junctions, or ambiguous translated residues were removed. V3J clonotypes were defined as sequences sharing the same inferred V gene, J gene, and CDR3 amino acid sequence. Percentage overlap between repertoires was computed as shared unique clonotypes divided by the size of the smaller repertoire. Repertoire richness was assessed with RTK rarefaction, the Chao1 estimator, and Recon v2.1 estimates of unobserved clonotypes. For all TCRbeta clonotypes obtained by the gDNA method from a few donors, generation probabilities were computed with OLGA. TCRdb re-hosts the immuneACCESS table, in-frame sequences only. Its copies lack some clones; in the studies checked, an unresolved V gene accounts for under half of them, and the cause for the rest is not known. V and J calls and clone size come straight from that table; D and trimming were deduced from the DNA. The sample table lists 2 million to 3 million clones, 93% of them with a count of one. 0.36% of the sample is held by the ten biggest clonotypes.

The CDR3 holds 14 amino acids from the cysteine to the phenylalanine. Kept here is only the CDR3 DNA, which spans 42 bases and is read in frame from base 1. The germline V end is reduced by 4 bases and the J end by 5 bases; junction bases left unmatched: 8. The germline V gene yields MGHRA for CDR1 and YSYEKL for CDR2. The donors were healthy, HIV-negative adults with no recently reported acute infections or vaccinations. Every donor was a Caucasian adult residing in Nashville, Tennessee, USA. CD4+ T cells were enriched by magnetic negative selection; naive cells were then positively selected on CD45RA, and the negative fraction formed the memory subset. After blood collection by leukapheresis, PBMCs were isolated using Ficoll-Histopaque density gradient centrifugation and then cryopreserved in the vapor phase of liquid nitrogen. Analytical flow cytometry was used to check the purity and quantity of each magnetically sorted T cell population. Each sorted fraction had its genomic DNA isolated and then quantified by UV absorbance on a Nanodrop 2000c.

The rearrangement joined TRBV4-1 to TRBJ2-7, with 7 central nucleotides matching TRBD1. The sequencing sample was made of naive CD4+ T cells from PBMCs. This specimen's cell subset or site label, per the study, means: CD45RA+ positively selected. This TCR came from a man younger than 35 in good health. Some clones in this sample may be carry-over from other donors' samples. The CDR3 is CASSRPGQRNEQYF. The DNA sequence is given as TGCGCCAGCAGCCGCCCGGGACAGAGAAACGAGCAGTACTTC.